The clone carrying this T cell receptor (beta chain) was detected once. The sample contains more than one DNA sequence encoding this CDR3. Generated by immunoSEQ multiplex PCR, the TCRdb table keeps only in-frame clones and is missing some. This table holds about 400,000 clones, 88% found once. V lost 6 bases and J lost 1, with 9 bases in between. Germline lookup yields CDR1 MNHEY and CDR2 SVGAGI. CDR3 length: 13 amino acids. This sample was included in a study of blood T cell repertoires in COVID-19. Study members were between about 18 and 95 years old and lived in approximately 25 US regions. The chain has TRBV6-5 and TRBJ1-1; perhaps TRBD1 as D (5 bases). The sequencing sample was made of PBMCs or T cells enriched from blood (not recorded which). The source is a woman aged 40 to 50 with acute COVID-19. CDR3 sequence: CASRRDRNTEAFF. In DNA form, the CDR3 reads TGTGCCAGCAGGAGAGACAGGAACACTGAAGCTTTCTTT.